The rows below give T cell receptor beta chains drawn from one sample of a study of blood T cell repertoires in COVID-19. Clones were read by immunoSEQ multiplex PCR, and TCRdb kept only the in-frame ones, dropping some. The table records around 150,000 clones, roughly 85% of them present only once. The sample taken for sequencing was peripheral blood. These receptors all come from a human donor with acute or convalescent COVID-19. The donor label of this sample is uncertain. Each CDR3 is given with its conserved first and last residue.

TRBJ1-3,TRBV9,CASSVEGEKSSGNTIYF
TRBJ2-3,TRBV15,CATSRYTDTQYF
TRBJ2-3,TRBV2,CASSGTSGGPHPDTQYF
TRBJ1-3,TRBV7-9,CASSTSQGQGAISSGNTIYF
TRBJ1-5,TRBV7-8,CASSFSSRDYQPQHF
TRBJ1-5,TRBV24-1,CATSDLSRGNQPQHF
TRBJ1-2,TRBV6-6,CASSYSAGGGYGYTF
TRBJ2-7,TRBV6-6,CASRPPGQGMIEQYF
TRBJ2-1,TRBV5-1,CASSPWTSGGVNEQFF
TRBJ1-5,TRBV3-1/TRBV3-2,CASSQGQHHSNQPQHF
TRBJ2-1,TRBV18,CASSPGAGGLSEQFF
TRBJ1-3,TRBV9,CASSVVGAGNTIYF
TRBJ2-2,TRBV4-1,CASSKGDRETGELFF
TRBJ1-1,TRBV6-5,CASTQNTEAFF
TRBJ1-5,TRBV24-1,CATSDRGLGDQPQHF
TRBJ2-7,TRBV7-2,CARGEGGQGSSYEQYF
TRBJ2-1,TRBV15,CATSRIRGSNEQFF
TRBJ1-2,TRBV5-4,CASSLRGLAGYTF
TRBJ1-2,TRBV9,CASSDRGYGYTF
TRBJ1-2,TRBV19,CASSPTGPMGYGYTF
TRBJ2-1,TRBV7-3,CASSSQVASNEQFF
TRBJ2-5,TRBV19,CASSPILAGGRGETQYF
TRBJ2-7,TRBV18,CASSQTPGDSYEQYF
TRBJ1-2,TRBV28,CASRATGPLYGYTF
TRBJ1-1,TRBV3-1/TRBV3-2,CASTQGAGGADTEAFF
TRBJ1-5,TRBV7-9,CASSLVGGGEQPQHF
TRBJ1-2,TRBV3-1/TRBV3-2,CASSQGLTVDGYTF
TRBJ2-1,TRBV5-3,CARSARARGREQFF
TRBJ1-1,TRBV14,CASSQSGGFEAFF
TRBJ1-2,TRBV15,CATSVDRAYGYTF
TRBJ1-1,TRBV7-2,CASSSQTGINTEAFF
TRBJ1-2,TRBV4-1,CASSQASGTLNYGYTF
TRBJ1-4,TRBV7-9,CASSLGTGGKLFF
TRBJ1-2,TRBV18,CASSPTGGGYTF
TRBJ1-4,TRBV21-1,CASSVQDKGRLSNEKLFF
TRBJ2-2,TRBV28,CASSLVARPNTGELFF
TRBJ1-2,TRBV28,CASSPGTGGDYGYTF
TRBJ1-6,TRBV25-1,CASSASEGVLSPLHF
TRBJ1-6,TRBV5-1,CASSLGQSVNSPLHF
TRBJ1-2,TRBV6-6,CASSIDSNYGYTF
TRBJ1-4,TRBV3-1/TRBV3-2,CASSRTGTGGLNGRHEKLFF
TRBJ1-2,TRBV6-6,CASSYPSQGVAGYTF
TRBJ1-5,TRBV18,CASSRTWPGQGIRNQPQHF
TRBJ2-2,TRBV5-4,CASSYYQIRSGELFF
TRBJ1-4,TRBV9,CASSVETGLATNEKLFF